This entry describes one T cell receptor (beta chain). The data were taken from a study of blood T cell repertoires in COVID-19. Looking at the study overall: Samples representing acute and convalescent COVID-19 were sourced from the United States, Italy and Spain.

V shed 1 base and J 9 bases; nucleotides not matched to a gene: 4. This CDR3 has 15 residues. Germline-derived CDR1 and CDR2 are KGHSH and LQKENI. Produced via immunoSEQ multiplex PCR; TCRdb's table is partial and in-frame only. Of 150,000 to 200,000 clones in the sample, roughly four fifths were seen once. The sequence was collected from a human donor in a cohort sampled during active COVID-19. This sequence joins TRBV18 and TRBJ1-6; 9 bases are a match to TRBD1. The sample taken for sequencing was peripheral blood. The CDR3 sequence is CASSPRDRVISPLHF. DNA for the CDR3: TGTGCCAGCTCACCACGGGACAGGGTAATTTCACCCCTCCACTTT.